This entry concerns a single T cell receptor (beta chain). This specimen belongs to a study of blood T cell repertoires in COVID-19. Study-level background: The study drew acute and convalescent COVID-19 samples from the United States, Italy and Spain. T cells, B-cell-depleted T cells, or PBMCs provided the cDNA or gDNA that served as material.

In the study's own analysis: Estimates of nucleated cell counts were drawn from the amplification of reference gene primers. TCRdb's copy holds only in-frame clones and misses some; the assay was immunoSEQ multiplex PCR. V, J and clone size are those of that table, while D and trimming were read from the DNA. The sample records tens of thousands of clones, over 70% being singletons. Germline CDR1 reads MGHRA; CDR2 reads YSYEKL. This CDR3 has 16 amino acids. The germline V and J ends were trimmed by 3 bases and 4 bases, with 15 bases remaining between them. The chain couples TRBV4-1 to TRBJ1-4, with D hard to call. Specimen: peripheral blood. The sequence was collected from a woman aged 80 or over with active or convalescent COVID-19. DNA for the CDR3: TGCGCCAGCAGCCAGGAGGGAGGACTTTATAATGAAAAACTGTTTTTT. It encodes CASSQEGGLYNEKLFF.